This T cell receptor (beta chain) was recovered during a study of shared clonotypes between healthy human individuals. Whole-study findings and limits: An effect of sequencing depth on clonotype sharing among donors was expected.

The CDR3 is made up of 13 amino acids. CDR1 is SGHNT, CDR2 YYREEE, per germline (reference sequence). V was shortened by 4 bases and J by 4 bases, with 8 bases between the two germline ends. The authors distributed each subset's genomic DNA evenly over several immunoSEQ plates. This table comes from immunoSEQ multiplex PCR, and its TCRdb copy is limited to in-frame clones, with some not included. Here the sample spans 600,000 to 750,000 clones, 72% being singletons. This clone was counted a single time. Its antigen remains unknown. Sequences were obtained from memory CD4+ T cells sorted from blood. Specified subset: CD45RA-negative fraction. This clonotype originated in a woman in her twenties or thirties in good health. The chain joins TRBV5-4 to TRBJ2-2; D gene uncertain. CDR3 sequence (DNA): TGTGCCAGCAGCCCCCGTGGCACCGGGGAGCTGTTTTTT. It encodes CASSPRGTGELFF.